This T cell receptor beta chain was retrieved from a study of early T cells in non-severe SARS-CoV-2 infection. There are 12 residues in the CDR3. The V gene's germline CDR1 is SNHLY and CDR2 FYNNEI. Trimming cost V 7 bases and J 2 bases, with 9 bases left between them. A single record per CDR3 protein comes from TCRdb applying MiXCR to the 5' RACE reads. Of roughly 50,000 distinct CDR3 sequences listed, approximately 8% are singletons. The chain joins TRBV2 to TRBJ2-7; D is perhaps TRBD1 (5 bases). This TCR came from an adult who was a healthcare worker with PCR-confirmed SARS-CoV-2 infection or an uninfected control (not recorded which). The sample comprised whole blood. The CDR3 DNA follows: TGTGCCAGCAAACAGGAAACCTACGAGCAGTACTTC. Protein sequence: CASKQETYEQYF.